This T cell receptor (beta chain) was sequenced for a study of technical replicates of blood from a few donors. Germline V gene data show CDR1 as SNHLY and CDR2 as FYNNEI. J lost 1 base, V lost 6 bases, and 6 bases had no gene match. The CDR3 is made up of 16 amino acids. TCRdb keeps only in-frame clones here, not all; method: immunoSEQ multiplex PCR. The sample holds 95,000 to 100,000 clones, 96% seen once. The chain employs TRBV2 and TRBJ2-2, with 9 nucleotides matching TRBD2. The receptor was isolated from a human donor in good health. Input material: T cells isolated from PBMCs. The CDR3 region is CASRVGLAMNTGELFF. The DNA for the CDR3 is TGTGCCAGCAGGGTCGGACTAGCGATGAACACCGGGGAGCTGTTTTTT. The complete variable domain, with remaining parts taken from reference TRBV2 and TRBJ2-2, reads EPEVTQTPSHQVTQMGQEVILRCVPISNHLYFYWYRQILGQKVEFLVSFYNNEISEKSEIFDDQFSVERPDGSNFTLKIRSTKLEDSAMYFCASRVGLAMNTGELFFGEGSRLTVL.